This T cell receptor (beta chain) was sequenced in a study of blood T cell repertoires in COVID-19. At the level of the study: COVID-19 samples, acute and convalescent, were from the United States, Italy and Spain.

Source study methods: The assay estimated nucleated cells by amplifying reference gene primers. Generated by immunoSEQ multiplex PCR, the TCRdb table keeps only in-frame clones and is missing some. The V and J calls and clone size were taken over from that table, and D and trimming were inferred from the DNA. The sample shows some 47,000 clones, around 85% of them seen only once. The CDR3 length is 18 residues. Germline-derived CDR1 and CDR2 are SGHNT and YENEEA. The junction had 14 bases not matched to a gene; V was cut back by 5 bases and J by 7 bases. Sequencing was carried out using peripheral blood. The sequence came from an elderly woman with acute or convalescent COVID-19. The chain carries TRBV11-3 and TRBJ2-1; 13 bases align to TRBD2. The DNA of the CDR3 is TGTGCCAGCAGCCCAGGGACTAGCGGGGCCAACAGGGGAAATGAGCAGTTCTTC. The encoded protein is CASSPGTSGANRGNEQFF.